This is a list of T cell receptor beta chains from one sample in a study of blood T cell repertoires in COVID-19. Sequenced by immunoSEQ multiplex PCR; TCRdb stores in-frame clones only, minus some. Among roughly 140,000 clones listed, around 90% were seen once. The sample taken for sequencing was peripheral blood. The source of these receptors is a man aged 65 to 79 with acute or convalescent COVID-19. CDR3s leave out the opening cysteine and the closing phenylalanine or tryptophan.

TRBV2 ASSQGISYGYT
TRBV7-9 ASSIDRGPRGYT
TRBV10-3 ATRARVNTEAF
TRBV7-9 ASSLVAGNLQETQY
TRBV18 ASSDRNYGYT
TRBV10-3 AITGDSSKGAF
TRBV3-1/TRBV3-2 ASSQEEAGGRETQY
TRBV7-9 ASSLKSGNTEAF
TRBV9 ASSVASSGASTDTQY
TRBV28 ASSLSWQSPTEAF
TRBV5-1 ASRKGQGENGELF
TRBV21-1 ASSKERGSPTYEQY
TRBV6-5 ASRGGGWAF
TRBV15 ATSREVGLAENTGELF
TRBV6-5 ASSSPYEQY
TRBV7-2 ASSLGDREYEQY
TRBV5-4 ASSLMTGATNTEAF
TRBV6-5 ASRKQGGNQPQH
TRBV29-1 SVDTGTNYGYT
TRBV3-1/TRBV3-2 ASSQEGRGHTEAF
TRBV6-5 ASTLQGTGANVLT
TRBV29-1 SVVKLAGSSTDTQY
TRBV5-1 ASSLAPVGQYSYGYT
TRBV7-9 ASSAGGYGYT
TRBV10-1 ASSGGPSGRAFYEQY
TRBV7-9 ASSARGAGGYT
TRBV2 ASSRTENYEQY
TRBV28 ASSHTTGLSYEQY
TRBV7-3 ASSLIAGAVNNEQF
TRBV27 ASSLGQRAYEQY
TRBV11-2 ASSLTQGSTPLH
TRBV7-7 ASSLAGEKTQY
TRBV5-5 ASSLAVRATNEKLF
TRBV9 ASSHYVSGNTTGKETQY
TRBV10-2 ASSEAGQRTEAF
TRBV3-1/TRBV3-2 ASSQNRGRIKTQY
TRBV29-1 SVEDSPSGRYQETQY
TRBV7-2 ASSFQLVTGELF
TRBV12-5 ASGLGVQGETQY
TRBV7-8 ASSPRTGATTGELF
TRBV9 ASSPEGEYEQY
TRBV27 ASSLTGGQPQH
TRBV6-1 ASSELVNPSSAAF
TRBV19 ASSTDTGANVLT